This T cell receptor (beta chain) was identified during a study of cytomegalovirus exposure and HLA in healthy donors. Overall study context: Genotyping of under 500 donors showed that roughly 83% belonged to the Caucasian-associated ancestry cluster.

The CDR3 consists of 16 residues. The germline gives CDR1 SGDLS, CDR2 YYNGEE. Unmatched junction bases numbered 2, after V lost 0 bases and J lost 1 base. A multiplex PCR was run with 60 Vbeta primers and 13 Jbeta primers. This table comes from immunoSEQ multiplex PCR, and its TCRdb copy is limited to in-frame clones, with some not included. Here the sample spans 150,000 to 200,000 clones, roughly 70% being singletons. Regarding the study as a whole: The investigators catalogued about 170 TCR beta chains as cytomegalovirus-associated. Most of the TCR beta V segments (in an earlier analysis) were productive either about 87% or about 30% of the time.

A remark on this clone: The antigen remains unidentified.

The receptor comes from a young woman in good health and CMV-seronegative. The chain couples TRBV9 to TRBJ1-3, with 9 bases lining up with TRBD1. The sequenced sample was PBMCs. CDR3 sequence reads: CASSVAGQGSGNTIYF. The CDR3 bases are TGTGCCAGCAGCGTAGCGGGACAGGGTTCTGGAAACACCATATATTTT.